The 15 T cell receptor beta chains below all came from one sample that was sequenced in a study of T cells after yellow fever vaccination. TCRdb redid the calling of the 5' RACE reads with MiXCR, one entry per CDR3 protein. The sample includes about 85,000 distinct CDR3 sequences, less than 15% of them seen just once. Sample: CD8+ T cells not binding an NS4B(214-222) dextramer, sorted from PBMCs, taken roughly 20 days after the first yellow fever vaccination. These receptors came from a man aged 18 to 30 who received the YFV17D yellow fever vaccine.

In its sample, this clonotype was seen a few times. The chain employs TRBV3-1 and TRBJ1-1; D unresolved. The CDR3 loop spans 15 amino acids. The germline gives CDR1 LGHDT, CDR2 YNNKEL (reference sequence). Trimming removed 0 bases from V and 0 bases from J, with 8 bases in between. The CDR3 protein is CASSQEFAMNTEAFF. CDR3 bases: TGTGCCAGCAGCCAAGAGTTTGCCATGAACACTGAAGCTTTCTTT.

This clonotype was detected a few times. The chain joins TRBV10-3 to TRBJ2-7; D remains unclear. The germline V and J ends were trimmed by 2 bases and 2 bases, with 7 bases remaining between them. This CDR3 is built from 13 residues. Germline CDR1 ENHRY, CDR2 SYGVKD. DNA of the CDR3: TGTGCCATCAGTGAGGGGGTCACCTACGAGCAGTACGTC. It translates to CAISEGVTYEQYV.

CDR3 DNA sequence: TGCGCCAGCAGCTTGGTACAGGCTGCACGCACAGATACGCAGTATTTT. It encodes CASSLVQAARTDTQYF. The chain uses TRBV5-1 and TRBJ2-3; D might be TRBD1 (5 bases). Trimming removed 0 bases at V and 1 base at J, with 12 bases between. This CDR3 comprises 16 residues. Germline-derived CDR1 and CDR2 are SGHRS and YFSETQ.

This clonotype has more than one count but fewer than ten. The genes are TRBV4-1 and TRBJ1-5; tentatively, D is TRBD1 (5 bases). Germline V CDR1 and CDR2: MGHRA, YSYEKL. Trimming stripped 0 bases from V and 8 bases from J, with 14 bases between. CDR3 length: 15 residues. CDR3 region: CASSQDPGEGEPQHF. DNA of the CDR3: TGCGCCAGCAGCCAAGATCCGGGGGAGGGAGAGCCCCAGCATTTT.

V is TRBV28 and J is TRBJ1-5; perhaps TRBD1 as D (6 bases). The CDR3 has 15 amino acids. The V end was cut by 8 bases, the J end by 1 base, with 15 bases between. Per the germline V gene, CDR1 is MDHEN and CDR2 is SYDVKM. CDR3 nucleotide sequence: TGTGCCAGCCTTCCGGACAGCTGGAGCAATCAGCCCCAGCATTTT. Protein product: CASLPDSWSNQPQHF.

The J gene is TRBJ2-2, the V gene TRBV14, with TRBD2 identical over 11 bases. Per the germline V gene, CDR1 is SGHDN and CDR2 is FVKESK. The CDR3 is 17 amino acids. V trimming: 2 bases; J trimming: 4 bases; junction bases outside the gene matches: 6. For the CDR3, the DNA is TGTGCCAGCAGCCAACTAGCGGGGGGCCGAAGCACCGGGGAGCTGTTTTTT. This gives the protein CASSQLAGGRSTGELFF.

The V gene is TRBV27, the J gene TRBJ2-7, with no clear D. Germline V CDR1 and CDR2: MNHEY, SMNVEV (reference sequence). This CDR3 contains 15 residues. With 2 bases removed from V and 2 bases from J, the gap between germline ends came to 13 bases. The CDR3 sequence is CASSLRWGQTYEQYF. The CDR3 coding sequence is TGTGCCAGCAGTTTAAGGTGGGGTCAAACCTACGAGCAGTACTTC.

This chain links TRBV7-9 with TRBJ1-2, with D perhaps TRBD1 (5 bases). This CDR3 has 13 residues. The germline V gene has CDR1 SEHNR and CDR2 FQNEAQ (reference sequence). Trimming removed 5 bases from V and 5 bases from J, with 12 bases in between. Here the CDR3 DNA reads TGTGCCAGCAGCCTTACGGGGGAGTATGGCTACACCTTC. It codes for CASSLTGEYGYTF.

This sequence joins TRBV7-3 and TRBJ1-1; D is perhaps TRBD1 (5 bases). CDR3 length: 13 amino acids. Germline V gene data show CDR1 as SGHTA and CDR2 as FQGTGA. The V end was cut by 2 bases, the J end by 4 bases, with 8 bases between. CDR3 sequence: CASSLGAPTEAFF. The DNA for the CDR3 is TGTGCCAGCAGCTTAGGGGCGCCCACTGAAGCTTTCTTT.

This clonotype was detected only a few times. The gene calls are TRBV11-2 and TRBJ2-3, with 13 nucleotides matching TRBD2. This CDR3 spans 18 amino acids. The junction had 9 bases not matched to a gene; V was cut back by 5 bases and J by 1 base. CDR1 is SGHAT and CDR2 is FQNNGV in the germline V gene. CDR3 loop: CASSPAPGLAGGTDTQYF. The CDR3 DNA is TGTGCCAGCAGCCCAGCCCCCGGACTAGCGGGGGGCACAGATACGCAGTATTTT.

In its sample, this clonotype was seen a few times. V usage is TRBV4-3 and J usage is TRBJ2-1, with TRBD1 matching over 10 bases. Trimming removed 1 base from V and 4 bases from J; junction bases left unmatched: 1. The CDR3 is 15 residues long. The germline V gene has CDR1 LGHNA and CDR2 YSLEER. The CDR3: CASSQGGQGYNEQFF. CDR3 DNA sequence: TGCGCCAGCAGCCAAGGGGGACAGGGGTACAATGAGCAGTTCTTC.

In its sample, this clonotype was seen a few times. J is TRBJ1-2 and V is TRBV7-9; D gene uncertain. Germline V gene data show CDR1 as SEHNR and CDR2 as FQNEAQ (reference sequence). The length of the CDR3 is 14 residues. V lost 0 bases and J lost 4, with 9 bases in between. The CDR3 DNA is TGTGCCAGCAGCTTAGCGGTTGGGTCCTATGGCTACACCTTC. As protein: CASSLAVGSYGYTF.

The table lists this clonotype with a few counts. The chain carries TRBV4-1 and TRBJ1-1, with a possible D match to TRBD1 (5 bases). Between the trimmed V and J ends, which lost 0 bases and 4 bases, there was a span of 12 bases. Germline CDR1 reads MGHRA; CDR2 reads YSYEKL. The CDR3 has 15 amino acids. CDR3 bases: TGCGCCAGCAGCCAAGACCCCACAGGTACCACTGAAGCTTTCTTT. Translated: CASSQDPTGTTEAFF.

This clonotype was observed a handful of times. The chain combines TRBV29-1 with TRBJ2-3; 10 nucleotides line up with TRBD1. CDR1 and CDR2 (germline): SQVTM, ANQGSEA. The CDR3 has 14 residues. V trimming: 3 bases; J trimming: 4 bases; junction bases outside the gene matches: 4. CDR3 nucleotide sequence: TGCAGCGTTGAGAGGACAGGGGGGCCAGATACGCAGTATTTT. Translation: CSVERTGGPDTQYF.

This clonotype showed up just a few times. The V gene is TRBV7-3, the J gene TRBJ2-1, with D perhaps matching TRBD2 (6 bases). The V end was cut by 2 bases, the J end by 2 bases, with 10 bases between. CDR1 SGHTA and CDR2 FQGTGA come from the germline V gene. The CDR3 contains 15 residues. CDR3 region: CASSLGGSAYNEQFF. CDR3 in DNA: TGTGCCAGCAGCTTAGGGGGGAGCGCCTACAATGAGCAGTTCTTC.